The 11 T cell receptor beta chains listed next were all sequenced from one sample in a study of blood T cell repertoires in COVID-19. Assay: immunoSEQ multiplex PCR; the TCRdb copy retains only in-frame clones and omits some. The sample comprises under 450,000 clones, 87% of which are singletons, and about 1.5% rests with the top ten. Sequencing was performed on PBMCs or T cells enriched from blood (not recorded which). These receptors all come from a man aged 30-40 years who had recovered from COVID-19.

This chain uses TRBV7-6 with TRBJ2-1; 10 positions agree with TRBD2. The germline gives CDR1 SGHVS, CDR2 FNYEAQ. The J segment lost 2 bases and the V segment lost 5 bases, leaving 12 bases of the junction unmatched. The CDR3 loop spans 18 amino acids. CDR3 DNA sequence: TGTGCCAGCAGCCAAAAGCGGGGGGGCCTCACGCCCTACAATGAGCAGTTCTTC. Translation: CASSQKRGGLTPYNEQFF.

The chain has TRBV7-2 and TRBJ1-3; 9 bases align to TRBD1. Trimming cost V 6 bases and J 4 bases; bases outside gene matches: 4. CDR3 length: 14 amino acids. Looked up from germline, CDR1 is SGHTA and CDR2 is FQGNSA. CDR3 residues: CASSQTGGGNTIYF. As DNA, the CDR3 is TGTGCCAGCAGTCAGACAGGGGGAGGAAACACCATATATTTT. Drawing the rest from reference TRBV7-2 and TRBJ1-3, the complete variable domain is GAGVSQSPSNKVTEKGKDVELRCDPISGHTALYWYRQSLGQGLEFLIYFQGNSAPDKSGLPSDRFSAERTGGSVSTLTIQRTQQEDSAVYLCASSQTGGGNTIYFGEGSWLTVV.

The rearrangement links TRBV10-3 to TRBJ1-5; 8 bases line up with TRBD1. J lost 0 bases, V lost 8 bases, and 15 bases had no gene match. Germline V gene lookup returns CDR1 ENHRY and CDR2 SYGVKD. The CDR3 contains 18 residues. CDR3 residues: CAISRTRQGPNSNQPQHF. CDR3 bases: TGTGCCATCTCACGAACCCGACAGGGGCCTAATAGCAATCAGCCCCAGCATTTT.

This clone occurred once. The chain recombines TRBV5-1 with TRBJ2-1; possible D gene TRBD2, 5 bases. This CDR3 comprises 13 residues. The germline V and J ends were trimmed by 4 bases and 9 bases, with 14 bases remaining between them. The germline V gene has CDR1 SGHRS and CDR2 YFSETQ. The CDR3 sequence is CASSRLEVSEQFF. Here the CDR3 DNA reads TGCGCCAGCAGCCGCTTGGAGGTGAGTGAGCAGTTCTTC.

The rearrangement links TRBV15 to TRBJ2-7; tentatively, D is TRBD1 (6 bases). Germline V gene data show CDR1 as LNHNV and CDR2 as YYDKDF (reference sequence). V was trimmed by 0 bases and J by 3 bases, leaving 9 bases between them. The CDR3 has 14 amino acids. The CDR3 DNA reads TGTGCCACCAGCAGAGAAGGGGGAGTCTACGAGCAGTACTTC. It specifies CATSREGGVYEQYF.

The genes are TRBV30 and TRBJ1-5, with D unclear. The length of the CDR3 is 13 residues. The V end was cut by 2 bases, the J end by 4 bases, with 9 bases between. Germline V gives CDR1 GTSNPN, CDR2 SVGIG (reference sequence). CDR3 DNA sequence: TGTGCCTGGAGTTATAATTTAAATCAGCCCCAGCATTTT. Its translation: CAWSYNLNQPQHF.

The chain links TRBV6-5 to TRBJ1-1; the match to TRBD1 covers 10 bases. V lost 2 bases to trimming and J lost 4 bases; unmatched junction nucleotides: 4. This CDR3 contains 15 residues. Germline assignment: CDR1 MNHEY and CDR2 SVGAGI. The CDR3 here is CASSYRGTGVTEAFF. DNA for the CDR3: TGTGCCAGCAGTTACCGAGGGACAGGGGTCACTGAAGCTTTCTTT.

The V call is TRBV11-2, the J call TRBJ2-1, with a tentative D call TRBD2 (6 bases). Germline V gene data show CDR1 as SGHAT and CDR2 as FQNNGV. This CDR3 region has 15 residues. Trimming took 5 bases from V and 1 from J, leaving 12 bases between them. CDR3 in amino acids: CASSSARGSYNEQFF. Here the CDR3 DNA reads TGTGCCAGCAGCAGCGCTCGGGGGTCCTACAATGAGCAGTTCTTC.

The rearrangement links TRBV4-3 to TRBJ2-7, with D possibly matching TRBD1 (6 bases). Germline CDR1 reads LGHNA; CDR2 reads YSLEER. V was pared by 4 bases and J by 1 base, with 17 bases between. This CDR3 is built from 16 residues. The CDR3 reads CASSRNGRGASYEQYF. The DNA of the CDR3 is TGCGCCAGCAGCCGTAACGGCAGGGGCGCTTCCTACGAGCAGTACTTC.

This rearrangement joins TRBV7-2 to TRBJ2-5, with a possible D match to TRBD1 (5 bases). V was clipped by 1 base and J by 1 base, with 7 bases between them. Germline V gene sequence: CDR1 SGHTA, CDR2 FQGNSA. This CDR3 has 14 amino acids. The CDR3 DNA is TGTGCCAGCAGCTTAGTGGGGCTCCAAGAGACCCAGTACTTC. The encoded protein is CASSLVGLQETQYF.

This sequence joins TRBV19 and TRBJ1-2, with 7 bases that match TRBD1. Unmatched junction bases numbered 11, after V lost 5 bases and J lost 8 bases. From germline, CDR1 is LNHDA and CDR2 SQIVND (reference sequence). The CDR3 totals 14 residues. Here the CDR3 DNA reads TGTGCCAGTAGTCTCCTGGGGACAGCTAGGGGCTACACCTTC. Protein product: CASSLLGTARGYTF.